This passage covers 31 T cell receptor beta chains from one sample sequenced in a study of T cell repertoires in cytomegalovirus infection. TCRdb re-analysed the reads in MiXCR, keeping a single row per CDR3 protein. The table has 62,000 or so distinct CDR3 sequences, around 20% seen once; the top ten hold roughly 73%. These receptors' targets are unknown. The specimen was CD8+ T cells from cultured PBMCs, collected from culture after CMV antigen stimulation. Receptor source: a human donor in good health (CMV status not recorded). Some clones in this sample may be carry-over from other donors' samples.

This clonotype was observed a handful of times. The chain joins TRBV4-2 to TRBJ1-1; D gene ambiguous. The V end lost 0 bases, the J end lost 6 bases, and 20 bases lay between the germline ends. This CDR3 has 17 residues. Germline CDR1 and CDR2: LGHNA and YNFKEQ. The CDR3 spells CASSQDLLTGGRSEAFF. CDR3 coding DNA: TGTGCCAGCAGCCAAGATCTTCTGACGGGAGGCCGCTCTGAAGCTTTCTTT.

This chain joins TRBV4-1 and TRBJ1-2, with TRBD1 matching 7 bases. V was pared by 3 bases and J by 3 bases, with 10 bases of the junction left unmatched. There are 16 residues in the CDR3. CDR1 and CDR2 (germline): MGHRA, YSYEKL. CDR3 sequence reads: CASSHPPGGHYYGYTF. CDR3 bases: TGCGCCAGCAGCCATCCCCCAGGGGGACACTACTATGGCTACACCTTC.

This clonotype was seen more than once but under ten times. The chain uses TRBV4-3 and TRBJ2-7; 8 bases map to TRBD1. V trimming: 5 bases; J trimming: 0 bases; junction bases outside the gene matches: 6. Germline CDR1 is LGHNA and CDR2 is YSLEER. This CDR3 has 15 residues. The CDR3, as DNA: TGCGCCAGCAGCAGGGGACAGGATAGCTCCTACGAGCAGTACTTC. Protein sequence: CASSRGQDSSYEQYF.

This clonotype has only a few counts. The CDR3 nucleotides read TGTGCCAGCAGCTCACCAGGGGGCTCGAATGAAAAACTGTTTTTT. It specifies CASSSPGGSNEKLFF. The chain joins TRBV7-9 to TRBJ1-4, with TRBD1 identical over 8 bases. The CDR3 has 15 amino acids. Looked up from germline, CDR1 is SEHNR and CDR2 is FQNEAQ (reference sequence). Trimming at V came to 4 bases and at J to 5 bases, leaving 6 bases not matched to a gene.

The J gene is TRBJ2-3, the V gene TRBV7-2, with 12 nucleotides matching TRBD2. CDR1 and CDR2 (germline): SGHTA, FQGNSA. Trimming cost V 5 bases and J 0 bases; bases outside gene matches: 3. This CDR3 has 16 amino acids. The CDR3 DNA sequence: TGTGCCAGCAGCCCCGGACTAGCGGGGAGCACAGATACGCAGTATTTT. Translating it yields CASSPGLAGSTDTQYF.

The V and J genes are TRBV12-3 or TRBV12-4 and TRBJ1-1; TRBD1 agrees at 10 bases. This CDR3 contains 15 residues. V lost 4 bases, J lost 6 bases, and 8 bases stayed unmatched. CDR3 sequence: CASSSRTGGKPEAFF. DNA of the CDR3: TGTGCCAGCAGTTCCCGGACAGGGGGAAAGCCTGAAGCTTTCTTT.

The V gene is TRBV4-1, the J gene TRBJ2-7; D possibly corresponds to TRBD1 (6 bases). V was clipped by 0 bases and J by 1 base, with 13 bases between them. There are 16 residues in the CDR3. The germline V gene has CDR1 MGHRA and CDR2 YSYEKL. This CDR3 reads CASSQEPPDSSYEQYF. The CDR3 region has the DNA TGCGCCAGCAGCCAAGAACCCCCGGACAGTTCCTACGAGCAGTACTTC.

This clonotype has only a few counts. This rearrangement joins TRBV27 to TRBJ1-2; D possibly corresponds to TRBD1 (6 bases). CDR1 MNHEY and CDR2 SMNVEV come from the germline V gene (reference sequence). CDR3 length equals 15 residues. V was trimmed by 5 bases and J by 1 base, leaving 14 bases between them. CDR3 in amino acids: CASSPRGGNNYGYTF. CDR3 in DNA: TGTGCCAGCAGTCCCAGGGGCGGAAATAACTATGGCTACACCTTC.

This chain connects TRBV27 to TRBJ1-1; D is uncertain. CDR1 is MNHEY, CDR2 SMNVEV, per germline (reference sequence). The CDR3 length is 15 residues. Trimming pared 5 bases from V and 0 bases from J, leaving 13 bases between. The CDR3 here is CASSTYDGLNTEAFF. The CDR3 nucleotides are TGTGCCAGCAGTACCTATGACGGCCTGAACACTGAAGCTTTCTTT.

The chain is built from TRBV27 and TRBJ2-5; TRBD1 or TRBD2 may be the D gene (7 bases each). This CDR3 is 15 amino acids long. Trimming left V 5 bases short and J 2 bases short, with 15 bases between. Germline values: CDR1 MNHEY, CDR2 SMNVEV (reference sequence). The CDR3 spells CASSLRQGLQETQYF. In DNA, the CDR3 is TGTGCCAGCAGTCTTAGACAGGGACTACAAGAGACCCAGTACTTC.

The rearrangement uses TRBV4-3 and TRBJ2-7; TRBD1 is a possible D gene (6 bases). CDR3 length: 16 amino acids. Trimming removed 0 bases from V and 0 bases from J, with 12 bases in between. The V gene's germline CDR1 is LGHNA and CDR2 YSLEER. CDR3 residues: CASSQDRGDSSYEQYF. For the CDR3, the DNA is TGCGCCAGCAGCCAAGACAGGGGCGACAGCTCCTACGAGCAGTACTTC.

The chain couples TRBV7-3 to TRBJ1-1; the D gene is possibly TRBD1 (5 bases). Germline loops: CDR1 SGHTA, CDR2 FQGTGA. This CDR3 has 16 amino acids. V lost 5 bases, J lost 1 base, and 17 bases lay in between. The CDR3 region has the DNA TGTGCCAGCAGCCCTAGTCAGACAGTGGGGAACACTGAAGCTTTCTTT. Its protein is CASSPSQTVGNTEAFF.

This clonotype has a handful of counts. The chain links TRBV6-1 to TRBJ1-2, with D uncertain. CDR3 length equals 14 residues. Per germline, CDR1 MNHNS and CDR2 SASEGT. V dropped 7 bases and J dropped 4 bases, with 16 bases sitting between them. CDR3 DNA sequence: TGTGCCAGCACTCGGACGGAGGTAGCCTATGGCTACACCTTC. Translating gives CASTRTEVAYGYTF.

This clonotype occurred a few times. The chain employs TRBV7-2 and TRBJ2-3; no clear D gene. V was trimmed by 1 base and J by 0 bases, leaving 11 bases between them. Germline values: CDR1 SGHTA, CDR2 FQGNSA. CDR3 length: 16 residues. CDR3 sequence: CASSLDGVRSTDTQYF. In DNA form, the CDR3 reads TGTGCCAGCAGCTTAGATGGAGTCAGGAGCACAGATACGCAGTATTTT. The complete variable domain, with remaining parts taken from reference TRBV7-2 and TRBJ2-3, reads GAGVSQSPSNKVTEKGKDVELRCDPISGHTALYWYRQSLGQGLEFLIYFQGNSAPDKSGLPSDRFSAERTGGSVSTLTIQRTQQEDSAVYLCASSLDGVRSTDTQYFGPGTRLTVL.

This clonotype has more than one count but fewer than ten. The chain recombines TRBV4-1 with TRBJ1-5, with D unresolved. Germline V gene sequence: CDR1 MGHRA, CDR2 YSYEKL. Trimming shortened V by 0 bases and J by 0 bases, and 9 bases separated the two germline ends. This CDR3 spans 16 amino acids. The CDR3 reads CASSQEPQASNQPQHF. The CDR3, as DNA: TGCGCCAGCAGCCAAGAACCCCAGGCTAGCAATCAGCCCCAGCATTTT.

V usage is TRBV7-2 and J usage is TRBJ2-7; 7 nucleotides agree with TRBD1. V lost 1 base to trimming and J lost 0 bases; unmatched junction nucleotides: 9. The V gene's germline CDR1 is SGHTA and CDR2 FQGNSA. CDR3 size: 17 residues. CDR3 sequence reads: CASSLETGDRASYEQYF. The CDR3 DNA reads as TGTGCCAGCAGCTTAGAAACAGGGGACCGAGCCTCCTACGAGCAGTACTTC.

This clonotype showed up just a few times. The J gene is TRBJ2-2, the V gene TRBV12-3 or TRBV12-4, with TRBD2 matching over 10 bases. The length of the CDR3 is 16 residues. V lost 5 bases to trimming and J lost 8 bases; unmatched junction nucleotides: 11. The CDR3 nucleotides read TGTGCCAGCAGTCCTACTAGCGGGGCTCAGGAGGGGGAGCTGTTTTTT. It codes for CASSPTSGAQEGELFF.

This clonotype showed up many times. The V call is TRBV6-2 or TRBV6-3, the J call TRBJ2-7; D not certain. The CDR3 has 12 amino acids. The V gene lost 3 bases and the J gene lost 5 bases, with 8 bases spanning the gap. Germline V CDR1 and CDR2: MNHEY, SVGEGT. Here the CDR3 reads CASSYWVDEQYF. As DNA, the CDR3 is TGTGCCAGCAGTTATTGGGTGGACGAGCAGTACTTC.

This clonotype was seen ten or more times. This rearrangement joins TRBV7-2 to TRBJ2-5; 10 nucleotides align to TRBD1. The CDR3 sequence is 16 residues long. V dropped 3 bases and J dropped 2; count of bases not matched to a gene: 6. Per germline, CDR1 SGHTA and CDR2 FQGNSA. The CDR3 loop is CASSFRDRGWQETQYF. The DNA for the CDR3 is TGTGCCAGCAGCTTTCGGGACAGGGGTTGGCAAGAGACCCAGTACTTC.

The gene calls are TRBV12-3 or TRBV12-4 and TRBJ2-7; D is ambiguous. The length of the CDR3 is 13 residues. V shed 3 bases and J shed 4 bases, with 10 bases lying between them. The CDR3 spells CASSFRKHYEQYF. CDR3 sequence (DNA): TGTGCCAGCAGTTTTCGAAAGCATTACGAGCAGTACTTC.

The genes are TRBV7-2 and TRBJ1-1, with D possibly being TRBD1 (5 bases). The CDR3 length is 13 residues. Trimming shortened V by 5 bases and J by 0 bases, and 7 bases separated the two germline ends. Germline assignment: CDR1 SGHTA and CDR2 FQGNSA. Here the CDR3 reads CASSPTVNTEAFF. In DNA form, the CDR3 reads TGTGCCAGCAGCCCGACAGTGAACACTGAAGCTTTCTTT.

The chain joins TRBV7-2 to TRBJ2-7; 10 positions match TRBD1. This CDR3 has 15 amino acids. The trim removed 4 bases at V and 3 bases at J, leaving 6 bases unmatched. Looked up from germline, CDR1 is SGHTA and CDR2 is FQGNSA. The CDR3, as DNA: TGTGCCAGCAGCTCCTGGGACAGGGGAATCTACGAGCAGTACTTC. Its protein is CASSSWDRGIYEQYF.

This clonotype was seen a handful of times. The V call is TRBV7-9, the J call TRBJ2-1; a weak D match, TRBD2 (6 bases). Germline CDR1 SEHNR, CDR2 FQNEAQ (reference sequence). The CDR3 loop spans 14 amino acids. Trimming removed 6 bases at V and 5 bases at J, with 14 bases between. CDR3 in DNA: TGTGCCAGCAGGGCGGGGACGACTGACAATGAGCAGTTCTTC. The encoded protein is CASRAGTTDNEQFF.

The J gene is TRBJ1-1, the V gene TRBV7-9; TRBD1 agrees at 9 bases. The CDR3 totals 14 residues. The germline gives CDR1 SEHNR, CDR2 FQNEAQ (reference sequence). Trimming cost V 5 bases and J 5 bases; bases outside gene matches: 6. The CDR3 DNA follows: TGTGCCAGCAGCCGGGACAGGGTTTGGACTGAAGCTTTCTTT. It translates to CASSRDRVWTEAFF.

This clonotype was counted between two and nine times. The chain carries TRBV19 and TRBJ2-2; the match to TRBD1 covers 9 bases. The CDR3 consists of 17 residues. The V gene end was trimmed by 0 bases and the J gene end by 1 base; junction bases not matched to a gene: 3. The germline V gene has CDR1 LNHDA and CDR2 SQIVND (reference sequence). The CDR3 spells CASSIERDRENTGELFF. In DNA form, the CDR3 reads TGTGCCAGTAGTATAGAACGGGACAGGGAGAACACCGGGGAGCTGTTTTTT. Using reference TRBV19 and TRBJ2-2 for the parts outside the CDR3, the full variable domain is DGGITQSPKYLFRKEGQNVTLSCEQNLNHDAMYWYRQDPGQGLRLIYYSQIVNDFQKGDIAEGYSVSREKKESFPLTVTSAQKNPTAFYLCASSIERDRENTGELFFGEGSRLTVL.

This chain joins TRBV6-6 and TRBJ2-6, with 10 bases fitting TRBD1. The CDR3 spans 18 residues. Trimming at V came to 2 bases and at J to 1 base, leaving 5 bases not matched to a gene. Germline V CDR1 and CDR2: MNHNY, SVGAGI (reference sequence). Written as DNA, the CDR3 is TGTGCCAGCAGTTACGCGACAGGGGGCAGTTCTGGGGCCAACGTCCTGACTTTC. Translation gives CASSYATGGSSGANVLTF.

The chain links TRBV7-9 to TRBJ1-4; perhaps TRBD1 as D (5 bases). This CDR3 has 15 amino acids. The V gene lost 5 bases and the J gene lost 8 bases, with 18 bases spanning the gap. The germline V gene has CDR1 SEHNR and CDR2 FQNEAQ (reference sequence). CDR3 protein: CASSPGTVKKEKLFF. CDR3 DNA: TGTGCCAGCAGCCCCGGGACGGTCAAAAAGGAAAAACTGTTTTTT.

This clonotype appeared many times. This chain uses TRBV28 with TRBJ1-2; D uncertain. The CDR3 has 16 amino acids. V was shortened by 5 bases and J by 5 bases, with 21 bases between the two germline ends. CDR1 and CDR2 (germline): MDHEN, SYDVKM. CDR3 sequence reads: CASSDTLQAYRYGYTF. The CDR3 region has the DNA TGTGCCAGCAGTGATACACTGCAGGCCTACCGGTATGGCTACACCTTC.

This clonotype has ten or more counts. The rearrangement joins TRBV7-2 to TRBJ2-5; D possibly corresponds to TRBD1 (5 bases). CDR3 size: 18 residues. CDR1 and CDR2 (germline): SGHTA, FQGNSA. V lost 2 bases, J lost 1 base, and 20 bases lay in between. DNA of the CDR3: TGTGCCAGCAGCTTACTCCCCCGACAGCCGCTTATCCAAGAGACCCAGTACTTC. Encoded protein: CASSLLPRQPLIQETQYF.

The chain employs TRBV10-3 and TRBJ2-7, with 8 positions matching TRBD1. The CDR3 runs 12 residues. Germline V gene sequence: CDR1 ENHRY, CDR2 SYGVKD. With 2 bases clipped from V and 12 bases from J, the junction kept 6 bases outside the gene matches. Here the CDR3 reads CAISEGTGGRYF. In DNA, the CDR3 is TGTGCCATCAGTGAGGGGACAGGAGGCCGGTACTTC.

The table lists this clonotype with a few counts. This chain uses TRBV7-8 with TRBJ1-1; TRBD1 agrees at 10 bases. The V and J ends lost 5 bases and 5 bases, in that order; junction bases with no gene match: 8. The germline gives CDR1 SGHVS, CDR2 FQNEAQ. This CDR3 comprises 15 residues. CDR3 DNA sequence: TGTGCCAGCAGCCCCTGGACAGGGGGAGGGACTGAAGCTTTCTTT. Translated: CASSPWTGGGTEAFF.